These T cell receptor beta chains were read from a single sample in a study of cytomegalovirus exposure and HLA in healthy donors. The method was immunoSEQ multiplex PCR; TCRdb's version includes in-frame clones alone and lacks a portion of them. Altogether 210,000 or so clones are present, roughly four fifths being singletons, with the ten largest covering approximately 0.5%. Sequenced: PBMCs. These receptors came from a woman in her forties in good health and CMV-seronegative. The CDR3 runs from the conserved cysteine through the conserved F or W. A D gene is named only where the DNA matches it firmly.

v_call: TRBV7-9; j_call: TRBJ1-5; d_call: TRBD1; cdr3_aa: CASSTGGPNQPQHF
v_call: TRBV18; j_call: TRBJ1-5; d_call: -; cdr3_aa: CASSPLERGEPQHF
v_call: TRBV7-2; j_call: TRBJ1-5; d_call: -; cdr3_aa: CASSRLGPGDYSNQPQHF
v_call: TRBV29-1; j_call: TRBJ1-1; d_call: TRBD1; cdr3_aa: CSVEASTGGRTEAFF
v_call: TRBV27; j_call: TRBJ1-3; d_call: -; cdr3_aa: CASSLYLGQGNTIYF
v_call: TRBV6-5; j_call: TRBJ1-1; d_call: -; cdr3_aa: CASSARTVWNTEAFF
v_call: TRBV4-2; j_call: TRBJ2-1; d_call: TRBD2; cdr3_aa: CASSQDYPGLSNNEQFF
v_call: TRBV9; j_call: TRBJ1-1; d_call: -; cdr3_aa: CASSPRGGGTEAFF
v_call: TRBV7-2; j_call: TRBJ2-7; d_call: TRBD1; cdr3_aa: CASSLNRGSHEQYF
v_call: TRBV14; j_call: TRBJ1-1; d_call: -; cdr3_aa: CASSQNRNTEAFF
v_call: TRBV18; j_call: TRBJ1-5; d_call: -; cdr3_aa: CASSPPGRAQPQHF
v_call: TRBV6-5; j_call: TRBJ2-7; d_call: -; cdr3_aa: CASSYSFGETSYEQYF
v_call: TRBV12-5; j_call: TRBJ2-7; d_call: TRBD1; cdr3_aa: CASGLAPQGAYEQYF
v_call: TRBV7-6; j_call: TRBJ2-3; d_call: TRBD1; cdr3_aa: CASSLAQDTHRGRYGTDTQYF
v_call: TRBV5-1; j_call: TRBJ2-7; d_call: -; cdr3_aa: CASSLGGRPSSYEQYF
v_call: TRBV4-1; j_call: TRBJ1-2; d_call: TRBD1; cdr3_aa: CASSPTVGQRNYGYTF
v_call: TRBV7-9; j_call: TRBJ1-6; d_call: -; cdr3_aa: CASSLSPLNSPLHF
v_call: TRBV4-3; j_call: TRBJ2-1; d_call: TRBD2; cdr3_aa: CASSSFGLAGDNEQFF
v_call: TRBV2; j_call: TRBJ2-5; d_call: TRBD2; cdr3_aa: CASSLLDREGTQYF
v_call: TRBV5-5; j_call: TRBJ1-6; d_call: -; cdr3_aa: CASSLVPRVTNSPLHF
v_call: TRBV7-2; j_call: TRBJ2-5; d_call: -; cdr3_aa: CASSPGLANQETQYF
v_call: TRBV18; j_call: TRBJ1-5; d_call: TRBD1; cdr3_aa: CASSLGQAVEPQHF
v_call: TRBV9; j_call: TRBJ1-2; d_call: TRBD1; cdr3_aa: CASSPQGQSWGGYTF
v_call: TRBV11-3; j_call: TRBJ1-5; d_call: -; cdr3_aa: CASKTQGSNQPQHF
v_call: TRBV28; j_call: TRBJ1-5; d_call: -; cdr3_aa: CASSHHGEPQHF
v_call: TRBV4-3; j_call: TRBJ1-1; d_call: TRBD1; cdr3_aa: CASSHRGRGGNTEAFF
v_call: TRBV30; j_call: TRBJ1-5; d_call: TRBD1; cdr3_aa: CAWSRGQGASQPQHF
v_call: TRBV6-6; j_call: TRBJ1-3; d_call: TRBD1; cdr3_aa: CASSRGTVGNTIYF
v_call: TRBV18; j_call: TRBJ2-2; d_call: -; cdr3_aa: CASSPNRGSLEELFF
v_call: TRBV7-9; j_call: TRBJ1-4; d_call: -; cdr3_aa: CASSNRVTGSNEKLFF
v_call: TRBV28; j_call: TRBJ2-7; d_call: -; cdr3_aa: CASSRTYEQYF
v_call: TRBV28; j_call: TRBJ1-2; d_call: -; cdr3_aa: CASIWGGGTYGYTF
v_call: TRBV5-1; j_call: TRBJ2-1; d_call: -; cdr3_aa: CASSQGQEGNEQFF
v_call: TRBV9; j_call: TRBJ2-1; d_call: TRBD2; cdr3_aa: CASSVSGTSYNEQFF
v_call: TRBV7-9; j_call: TRBJ2-5; d_call: TRBD1; cdr3_aa: CASSFATGETQYF
v_call: TRBV6-5; j_call: TRBJ1-1; d_call: -; cdr3_aa: CASSYNRDTEAFF
v_call: TRBV4-3; j_call: TRBJ2-6; d_call: TRBD1; cdr3_aa: CASSQDGTGVGANVLTF
v_call: TRBV15; j_call: TRBJ2-7; d_call: TRBD2; cdr3_aa: CATSGSRRLAGVMSYEQYF
v_call: TRBV29-1; j_call: TRBJ2-7; d_call: TRBD1; cdr3_aa: CSVRDRAYEQYF
v_call: TRBV19; j_call: TRBJ1-3; d_call: -; cdr3_aa: CARATGQTGNTIYF
v_call: TRBV29-1; j_call: TRBJ2-2; d_call: TRBD2; cdr3_aa: CSATAGDANTGELFF
v_call: TRBV7-3; j_call: TRBJ2-5; d_call: TRBD2; cdr3_aa: CASSLAGGPLETQYF
v_call: TRBV11-2; j_call: TRBJ2-7; d_call: TRBD2; cdr3_aa: CASSLDRTSGGVYEQYF
v_call: TRBV5-5; j_call: TRBJ1-1; d_call: -; cdr3_aa: CASSLRQGNTEAFF
v_call: TRBV2; j_call: TRBJ2-1; d_call: -; cdr3_aa: CASSEGGGSYNEQFF
v_call: TRBV5-5; j_call: TRBJ2-3; d_call: -; cdr3_aa: CASSLTATSTDTQYF
v_call: TRBV5-6; j_call: TRBJ1-2; d_call: -; cdr3_aa: CASSSGSLEGYTF
v_call: TRBV7-9; j_call: TRBJ2-7; d_call: TRBD1; cdr3_aa: CASIGDSSYEQYF
v_call: TRBV2; j_call: TRBJ1-1; d_call: TRBD1; cdr3_aa: CASTRTGEYTEAFF
v_call: TRBV2; j_call: TRBJ2-1; d_call: TRBD2; cdr3_aa: CASSDAGGPYNEQFF
v_call: TRBV5-1; j_call: TRBJ2-2; d_call: TRBD2; cdr3_aa: CASSLEAGAAGELFF
v_call: TRBV30; j_call: TRBJ2-3; d_call: TRBD2; cdr3_aa: CAVPSGGAEDTQYF